Below, 21 T cell receptor beta chains from the same sample are listed, as sequenced in a study of OX40 agonist ivuxolimab in advanced cancers. The assay was immunoSEQ multiplex PCR, and TCRdb's table has in-frame clones only and misses some. The sample includes 30,000 to 40,000 clones, over 80% of them seen just once. The source was CD4+ or CD8+ T cells sorted from blood, collected in a trial of the OX40 agonist ivuxolimab. The receptor source for this set is an adult with an advanced solid tumor such as melanoma, head and neck, liver or kidney cancer.

Concerning this clone: The sample has other DNA sequences that encode this CDR3 too. CDR3 nucleotides: TGTGCCAGTAGTATAGGCGGCACAGATACGCAGTATTTT. Its protein product is CASSIGGTDTQYF. V is TRBV19 and J is TRBJ2-3; D is unclear. V lost 1 base to trimming and J lost 1 base, with 3 bases between them. In germline, CDR1 is LNHDA, CDR2 SQIVND (reference sequence). This CDR3 is built from 13 residues.

J is TRBJ2-7 and V is TRBV4-2; no firm D call. The V gene's germline CDR1 is LGHNA and CDR2 YNFKEQ. This CDR3 is built from 12 residues. The V gene lost 1 base and the J gene lost 5 bases, with 6 bases spanning the gap. DNA of the CDR3: TGTGCCAGCAGCCAAGGATCGGACGAGCAGTACTTC. It translates to CASSQGSDEQYF.

The V and J genes are TRBV7-9 and TRBJ2-4; TRBD2 matches 10 bases. The CDR3 runs to 19 residues. Germline CDR1 SEHNR, CDR2 FQNEAQ (reference sequence). Germline trimming cut 2 bases from V and 9 bases from J; bases unmatched to any gene: 19. CDR3: CASSLRLAGDLVVSGIQYF. CDR3 sequence (DNA): TGTGCCAGCAGCTTACGGCTAGCGGGGGACCTTGTCGTCTCGGGCATTCAGTACTTC.

V usage is TRBV5-6 and J usage is TRBJ1-1; D is perhaps TRBD1 (6 bases). CDR3 size: 13 residues. Trimming removed 2 bases from V and 4 bases from J, with 9 bases in between. CDR1 and CDR2 (germline): SGHDT, YYEEEE. This CDR3 is CASSFWGLTEAFF. CDR3 coding DNA: TGTGCCAGCAGCTTTTGGGGGCTCACTGAAGCTTTCTTT.

This chain connects TRBV4-1 to TRBJ1-1; the match to TRBD1 covers 7 bases. The CDR3 runs to 14 residues. The J segment lost 5 bases and the V segment lost 3 bases, leaving 6 bases of the junction unmatched. Germline CDR1 reads MGHRA; CDR2 reads YSYEKL. This CDR3 reads CASSHRAGGTEAFF. As DNA, the CDR3 is TGCGCCAGCAGCCACCGGGCAGGGGGAACTGAAGCTTTCTTT.

The chain carries TRBV9 and TRBJ1-1, with D possibly being TRBD1 (5 bases). In germline, CDR1 is SGDLS, CDR2 YYNGEE. V gave up 3 bases and J gave up 3 bases, with 9 bases separating them. The CDR3 runs 13 residues. CDR3 nucleotide sequence: TGTGCCAGCAGCGAGAGGGGTGACACTGAAGCTTTCTTT. Protein: CASSERGDTEAFF.

At least ten counts were recorded for this clone. The chain has TRBV7-3 and TRBJ2-1; 11 bases are shared with TRBD2. Germline V gene lookup returns CDR1 SGHTA and CDR2 FQGTGA. This CDR3 is 14 amino acids long. J was trimmed by 4 bases and V by 7 bases; bases with no gene match: 3. CDR3 sequence reads: CASKLAGDYNEQFF. The DNA of the CDR3 is TGTGCCAGCAAACTAGCGGGAGATTACAATGAGCAGTTCTTC. Full variable domain (remainder filled in from reference TRBV7-3 and TRBJ2-1): GAGVSQTPSNKVTEKGKYVELRCDPISGHTALYWYRQSLGQGPEFLIYFQGTGAADDSGLPNDRFFAVRPEGSVSTLKIQRTERGDSAVYLCASKLAGDYNEQFFGPGTRLTVL.

This chain links TRBV27 with TRBJ2-7; D uncertain. Germline V gives CDR1 MNHEY, CDR2 SMNVEV (reference sequence). Trimming stripped 1 base from V and 2 bases from J, with 9 bases between. This CDR3 spans 14 amino acids. In DNA form, the CDR3 reads TGTGCCAGCAGTTTATTTTTGGGTCCCTACGAGCAGTACTTC. As protein: CASSLFLGPYEQYF.

This chain links TRBV19 with TRBJ1-1; D possibly corresponds to TRBD1 (6 bases). Between the trimmed V and J ends, which lost 5 bases and 1 base, there was a span of 11 bases. CDR1 is LNHDA, CDR2 SQIVND, per germline (reference sequence). CDR3 length: 14 residues. The CDR3 coding sequence is TGTGCCAGTAGTTTCGGACAGCCGAACACTGAAGCTTTCTTT. This sequence encodes CASSFGQPNTEAFF.

The chain combines TRBV6-1 with TRBJ2-5; D is unclear. V gave up 2 bases and J gave up 3 bases, with 10 bases separating them. Germline assignment: CDR1 MNHNS and CDR2 SASEGT. The CDR3 spans 14 residues. Here the CDR3 DNA reads TGTGCCAGCAGTGAATTTGGGGTCGAAGAGACCCAGTACTTC. Its translation: CASSEFGVEETQYF.

This clone was counted a single time. This chain joins TRBV5-6 and TRBJ2-7; 7 bases match TRBD1. With 2 bases clipped from V and 2 bases from J, the junction kept 4 bases outside the gene matches. The length of the CDR3 is 14 residues. Germline CDR1 is SGHDT and CDR2 is YYEEEE. CDR3 sequence reads: CASSLGGAPYEQYF. CDR3 in DNA: TGTGCCAGCAGCTTAGGGGGCGCGCCCTACGAGCAGTACTTC. The variable domain in full, with the rest retrieved from reference TRBV5-6 and TRBJ2-7, is DAGVTQSPTHLIKTRGQQVTLRCSPKSGHDTVSWYQQALGQGPQFIFQYYEEEERQRGNFPDRFSGHQFPNYSSELNVNALLLGDSALYLCASSLGGAPYEQYFGPGTRLTVT.

This clone was counted only a few times. This chain uses TRBV9 with TRBJ2-2; D unclear. This CDR3 comprises 18 residues. V lost 4 bases, J lost 0 bases, and 19 bases lay in between. Per the germline V gene, CDR1 is SGDLS and CDR2 is YYNGEE. For the CDR3, the DNA is TGTGCCAGCAGCCCCTCCGGTTGGCCACCCGCGAACACCGGGGAGCTGTTTTTT. Translation: CASSPSGWPPANTGELFF. Drawing the rest from reference TRBV9 and TRBJ2-2, the complete variable domain is DSGVTQTPKHLITATGQRVTLRCSPRSGDLSVYWYQQSLDQGLQFLIQYYNGEERAKGNILERFSAQQFPDLHSELNLSSLELGDSALYFCASSPSGWPPANTGELFFGEGSRLTVL.

The V and J genes are TRBV19 and TRBJ1-1; D gene ambiguous. V was shortened by 5 bases and J by 0 bases, with 7 bases between the two germline ends. The germline CDR1 and CDR2 sequences are LNHDA and SQIVND (reference sequence). The CDR3 has 13 amino acids. The DNA of the CDR3 is TGTGCCAGTAGTCCGGGCGTGAACACTGAAGCTTTCTTT. This sequence encodes CASSPGVNTEAFF.

This clone was counted only a few times. The V gene is TRBV5-6, the J gene TRBJ2-1; possibly TRBD1 for D (6 bases). The CDR3 has 13 residues. Germline V CDR1 and CDR2: SGHDT, YYEEEE. V gave up 2 bases and J gave up 9 bases, with 12 bases separating them. The CDR3 DNA reads TGTGCCAGCAGCTTACCGACAGGTATTGAGCAGTTCTTC. Translation gives CASSLPTGIEQFF.

The chain is built from TRBV2 and TRBJ2-1; TRBD1 agrees at 7 bases. The CDR3 has 15 residues. Trimming cost V 7 bases and J 0 bases; bases outside gene matches: 6. CDR1 and CDR2 (germline): SNHLY, FYNNEI. The chain's CDR3 is CASTMAGGSYNEQFF. CDR3 DNA: TGTGCCAGCACGATGGCAGGGGGCTCCTACAATGAGCAGTTCTTC.

The chain joins TRBV7-7 to TRBJ2-3, with 8 nucleotides matching TRBD2. The CDR3 loop spans 15 amino acids. V trimming: 5 bases; J trimming: 5 bases; junction bases outside the gene matches: 9. From germline, CDR1 is SSHAT and CDR2 FNYEAQ (reference sequence). This CDR3 reads CASSPGLAGGDTQYF. The CDR3 DNA follows: TGTGCCAGCAGCCCTGGTCTAGCGGGTGGAGATACGCAGTATTTT.

V is TRBV15 and J is TRBJ2-2; maybe TRBD1 (6 bases). This CDR3 is built from 15 residues. The V and J ends lost 9 bases and 4 bases respectively, with 18 bases between them. The V gene's germline CDR1 is LNHNV and CDR2 YYDKDF (reference sequence). In DNA, the CDR3 is TGTGCCACAGACCCTTCAGGGGCGGTCACCGGGGAGCTGTTTTTT. It translates to CATDPSGAVTGELFF. The full variable domain, rest sourced from reference TRBV15 and TRBJ2-2, is DAMVIQNPRYQVTQFGKPVTLSCSQTLNHNVMYWYQQKSSQAPKLLFHYYDKDFNNEADTPDNFQSRRPNTSFCFLDIRSPGLGDTAMYLCATDPSGAVTGELFFGEGSRLTVL.

This sequence joins TRBV7-6 and TRBJ2-1, with a tentative D call TRBD2 (6 bases). CDR1 and CDR2 from the germline V gene are SGHVS and FNYEAQ. The CDR3 has 19 amino acids. The V end lost 3 bases, the J end lost 6 bases, and 27 bases lay between the germline ends. The CDR3 DNA reads as TGTGCCAGCAGCTTTTTATATGTCGGGGGAGGTGGGGTGGGCAATGAGCAGTTCTTC. Translation gives CASSFLYVGGGGVGNEQFF.

The chain uses TRBV28 and TRBJ1-4; D might be TRBD1 (6 bases). CDR1 is MDHEN, CDR2 SYDVKM, per germline. This CDR3 has 15 amino acids. V lost 6 bases and J 8 bases, leaving 19 bases between the germline ends. CDR3 in amino acids: CASRGGGREQEKLFF. The DNA of the CDR3 is TGTGCCAGCAGGGGGGGCGGCAGGGAGCAAGAAAAACTGTTTTTT.

In this sample, this clone turned up a few times. The chain is built from TRBV19 and TRBJ1-1; D possibly corresponds to TRBD1 (6 bases). Between the trimmed V and J ends, which lost 10 bases and 5 bases, there was a span of 17 bases. The CDR3 has 13 residues. CDR1 and CDR2 from the germline V gene are LNHDA and SQIVND (reference sequence). In DNA form, the CDR3 reads TGTGCCAACAGGGTGGGTTTGGGTACTGAAGCTTTCTTT. This sequence encodes CANRVGLGTEAFF. The entire variable domain, with the rest obtained from reference TRBV19 and TRBJ1-1, is as follows: DGGITQSPKYLFRKEGQNVTLSCEQNLNHDAMYWYRQDPGQGLRLIYYSQIVNDFQKGDIAEGYSVSREKKESFPLTVTSAQKNPTAFYLCANRVGLGTEAFFGQGTRLTVV.

The chain combines TRBV7-6 with TRBJ1-4; D is unresolved. Trimming took 2 bases from V and 6 from J, leaving 10 bases between them. CDR1 SGHVS and CDR2 FNYEAQ come from the germline V gene. The CDR3 is made up of 14 amino acids. CDR3 amino acids: CASSLQPVDEKLFF. DNA for the CDR3: TGTGCCAGCAGCTTACAGCCCGTGGATGAAAAACTGTTTTTT.